The 32 T cell receptor beta chains given below trace back to one sample, sequenced in a study of OX40 agonist ivuxolimab in advanced cancers. Repertoires were generated with immunoSEQ multiplex PCR, while TCRdb's copy carries only in-frame clones and drops some. The sample holds approximately 44,000 clones, approximately 86% seen once. The material sequenced was CD4+ or CD8+ T cells sorted from blood, taken in a trial of the OX40 agonist ivuxolimab. The receptors derive from an adult with an advanced solid tumor such as melanoma, head and neck, liver or kidney cancer.

V and J are TRBV10-3 and TRBJ1-4, with a weak D call TRBD1 (5 bases). The V end lost 0 bases, the J end lost 0 bases, and 8 bases lay between the germline ends. The CDR3 length is 16 residues. Germline-derived CDR1 and CDR2 are ENHRY and SYGVKD. CDR3 DNA sequence: TGTGCCATCAGTGAGTCGGGGCAGACAACTAATGAAAAACTGTTTTTT. Residues: CAISESGQTTNEKLFF.

V and J are TRBV5-6 and TRBJ1-1, with 7 bases matching TRBD1. Per the germline V gene, CDR1 is SGHDT and CDR2 is YYEEEE. The V and J ends lost 4 bases and 4 bases, in that order; junction bases with no gene match: 1. The CDR3 is 12 residues long. The DNA for the CDR3 is TGTGCCAGCAGCCAGGGGGGCACTGAAGCTTTCTTT. This sequence encodes CASSQGGTEAFF.

The chain is built from TRBV10-3 and TRBJ1-2; D may be TRBD1 (5 bases). CDR1 is ENHRY, CDR2 SYGVKD, per germline. V lost 4 bases and J 0 bases, leaving 12 bases between the germline ends. The CDR3 contains 15 residues. CDR3 bases: TGTGCCATCAGTGGGTCCCGGACAACTAACTATGGCTACACCTTC. Translated, it gives CAISGSRTTNYGYTF.

V usage is TRBV6-5 and J usage is TRBJ2-3; 7 bases align to TRBD2. The length of the CDR3 is 16 residues. CDR1 MNHEY and CDR2 SVGAGI come from the germline V gene. V lost 1 base, J lost 0 bases, and 4 bases stayed unmatched. CDR3 residues: CASSYLGLQSTDTQYF. DNA for the CDR3: TGTGCCAGCAGTTACTTGGGACTACAAAGCACAGATACGCAGTATTTT.

The CDR3: CASSGGEGLSSYNEQFF. CDR3 coding DNA: TGTGCCAGCAGCGGAGGCGAGGGGCTCAGCTCCTACAATGAGCAGTTCTTC. This chain connects TRBV2 to TRBJ2-1; possibly TRBD1 or TRBD2 for D (5 bases each). V lost 6 bases to trimming and J lost 0 bases, with 18 bases between them. CDR3 length: 17 amino acids. Germline V CDR1 and CDR2: SNHLY, FYNNEI.

V usage is TRBV5-1 and J usage is TRBJ1-1; D is possibly TRBD1 (5 bases). Trimming cost V 0 bases and J 4 bases, with 10 bases left between them. This CDR3 comprises 14 residues. Germline CDR1 and CDR2: SGHRS and YFSETQ. The CDR3: CASSLAGWGTEAFF. CDR3 sequence (DNA): TGCGCCAGCAGCTTGGCAGGGTGGGGCACTGAAGCTTTCTTT.

The rearrangement joins TRBV29-1 to TRBJ2-7, with 7 bases lining up with TRBD1. V dropped 5 bases and J dropped 3; count of bases not matched to a gene: 13. The germline V gene has CDR1 SQVTM and CDR2 ANQGSEA. CDR3 size: 15 residues. CDR3 sequence reads: CSVFQPGQSFYEQYF. CDR3 nucleotides: TGCAGCGTTTTCCAACCGGGACAGTCCTTCTACGAGCAGTACTTC.

Comment on this clone: A read error is likely, as this CDR3 ends without the conserved phenylalanine or tryptophan. J is TRBJ1-6 and V is TRBV5-1; 9 nucleotides line up with TRBD1. This CDR3 spans 15 amino acids. With V trimmed by 1 base and J by 7 bases, 3 bases remained unmatched. Germline CDR1 reads SGHRS; CDR2 reads YFSETQ. The CDR3 sequence: CASSLSGTGNSPLHL. In nucleotides, the CDR3 is TGCGCCAGCAGCTTGTCCGGGACAGGGAATTCACCCCTCCACCTT.

This clone was observed a single time. This chain uses TRBV2 with TRBJ2-1; D unclear. This CDR3 has 14 amino acids. Germline V gene sequence: CDR1 SNHLY, CDR2 FYNNEI. V was cut by 10 bases and J by 0 bases, with 13 bases left in between. The CDR3 nucleotides are TGTGCCACCGTGGCGGAAACCTCCTACAATGAGCAGTTCTTC. It codes for CATVAETSYNEQFF.

The chain couples TRBV11-2 to TRBJ2-1; possibly TRBD1 for D (5 bases). This CDR3 region has 15 residues. With 0 bases removed from V and 6 bases from J, the gap between germline ends came to 12 bases. CDR1 is SGHAT, CDR2 FQNNGV, per germline. The DNA of the CDR3 is TGTGCCAGCAGCTTAGAAGGGGCCAGGGCCAATGAGCAGTTCTTC. Translating gives CASSLEGARANEQFF.

This chain joins TRBV27 and TRBJ2-7; the D is unclear. This CDR3 region has 14 residues. The germline gives CDR1 MNHEY, CDR2 SMNVEV (reference sequence). Deletions cut 6 bases from V and 0 bases from J, with 12 bases between. The CDR3 spells CASSTDGSSYEQYF. CDR3 in DNA: TGTGCCAGCAGCACGGACGGAAGCTCCTACGAGCAGTACTTC.

In its sample, this clone was seen a few times. The rearrangement joins TRBV19 to TRBJ1-5; perhaps TRBD1 as D (6 bases). The ends were cut back, 6 bases at V and 5 bases at J, with 11 bases in the middle. CDR1 LNHDA and CDR2 SQIVND come from the germline V gene (reference sequence). This CDR3 has 13 residues. The CDR3 DNA reads TGTGCCAGTAGACCACAGGGAGATCAGCCCCAGCATTTT. Amino acid sequence: CASRPQGDQPQHF.

V is TRBV15 and J is TRBJ2-7, with a possible D match to TRBD2 (5 bases). Trimming removed 7 bases from V and 0 bases from J, with 16 bases in between. The CDR3 runs to 15 residues. CDR1 and CDR2 from the germline V gene are LNHNV and YYDKDF (reference sequence). Here the CDR3 DNA reads TGTGCCACCACTAGCCCCAGTGACTCCTCCTACGAGCAGTACTTC. Translation: CATTSPSDSSYEQYF.

The sample holds a few counts of this clone. This likely comes from a read error, as the CDR3 has no conserved phenylalanine or tryptophan at its end. The chain joins TRBV19 to TRBJ1-6; D is ambiguous. CDR1 and CDR2 from the germline V gene are LNHDA and SQIVND (reference sequence). The CDR3 loop spans 14 amino acids. V was cut by 3 bases and J by 5 bases, with 8 bases left in between. CDR3 region: CASSIGRNNSPLHL. CDR3 in DNA: TGTGCCAGTAGTATCGGTCGGAATAATTCACCCCTCCACCTT.

The chain employs TRBV29-1 and TRBJ2-7, with 9 bases aligning to TRBD1. The CDR3 runs 17 residues. V shed 0 bases, J shed 4 bases, and the junction held 13 bases outside the gene matches. The germline V gene encodes CDR1 SQVTM and CDR2 ANQGSEA. CDR3 nucleotides: TGCAGCGTTGAAGATCCGGGTCCCGGGACAGGGACTTACGAGCAGTACTTC. It specifies CSVEDPGPGTGTYEQYF.

The chain recombines TRBV6-1 with TRBJ1-2, with D uncertain. The CDR3 contains 15 residues. Germline V lookup: CDR1 MNHNS, CDR2 SASEGT. Deletions cut 1 base from V and 4 bases from J, with 13 bases between. CDR3 loop: CASSEDWQMGYGYTF. As DNA, the CDR3 is TGTGCCAGCAGTGAAGATTGGCAAATGGGCTATGGCTACACCTTC.

CDR3 region: CASSQEPGAVYEQYF. The CDR3, as DNA: TGCGCCAGCAGCCAAGAACCGGGGGCGGTCTACGAGCAGTACTTC. The J gene is TRBJ2-7, the V gene TRBV4-1; D tentatively fits TRBD1 or TRBD2 (6 bases each). Looked up from germline, CDR1 is MGHRA and CDR2 is YSYEKL. V lost 0 bases and J 3 bases, leaving 12 bases between the germline ends. The CDR3 runs 15 residues.

V and J are TRBV6-6 and TRBJ2-7, with a tentative D call TRBD2 (7 bases). CDR1 is MNHNY, CDR2 SVGAGI, per germline (reference sequence). The V and J ends lost 7 bases and 3 bases respectively, with 16 bases between them. This CDR3 spans 14 amino acids. The CDR3 spells CASTFEGGDYEQYF. The CDR3 region has the DNA TGTGCCAGCACCTTCGAGGGGGGGGACTACGAGCAGTACTTC.

The V call is TRBV6-5, the J call TRBJ1-1; D not resolved. Trimming left V 5 bases short and J 7 bases short, with 11 bases between. The CDR3 is made up of 12 amino acids. From germline, CDR1 is MNHEY and CDR2 SVGAGI. The CDR3 spells CASSPRGDEAFF. Here the CDR3 DNA reads TGTGCCAGCAGTCCCCGTGGAGATGAAGCTTTCTTT.

V usage is TRBV5-4 and J usage is TRBJ2-7; 8 nucleotides line up with TRBD2. This CDR3 comprises 13 residues. Germline values: CDR1 SGHNT, CDR2 YYREEE (reference sequence). J lost 6 bases, V lost 3 bases, and 5 bases had no gene match. The CDR3 DNA reads TGTGCCAGCAGCTGGGGACTAGTTCCCGAGCAGTACTTC. Protein sequence: CASSWGLVPEQYF.

V usage is TRBV7-2 and J usage is TRBJ2-5; 7 nucleotides agree with TRBD2. The CDR3 runs to 13 residues. The trim removed 5 bases at V and 9 bases at J, leaving 9 bases unmatched. Germline V CDR1 and CDR2: SGHTA, FQGNSA. The CDR3: CASSLDGGSAQYF. CDR3 DNA: TGTGCCAGCAGCCTGGACGGGGGGTCGGCCCAGTACTTC.

V usage is TRBV7-2 and J usage is TRBJ2-5; D not certain. This CDR3 spans 14 amino acids. The V gene lost 1 base and the J gene lost 5 bases, with 11 bases spanning the gap. Germline V CDR1 and CDR2: SGHTA, FQGNSA. DNA of the CDR3: TGTGCCAGCAGCTTAGTGTGGGGTTTCGAGACCCAGTACTTC. It specifies CASSLVWGFETQYF.

This chain uses TRBV19 with TRBJ2-3; D might be TRBD1 or TRBD2, each matching 5 bases. V lost 3 bases, J lost 0 bases, and 7 bases lay in between. Germline CDR1 is LNHDA and CDR2 is SQIVND (reference sequence). The CDR3 is made up of 14 amino acids. The DNA for the CDR3 is TGTGCCAGTAGTATGGGGGTGAGCACAGATACGCAGTATTTT. This sequence encodes CASSMGVSTDTQYF.

V gene TRBV6-1 combines with J gene TRBJ1-5, with TRBD1 as a possible D gene (6 bases). This CDR3 is built from 18 residues. V was trimmed by 2 bases and J by 2 bases, leaving 19 bases between them. CDR1 and CDR2 (germline): MNHNS, SASEGT. This chain's CDR3 is CASSERGAPVHGNQPQHF. The CDR3 DNA is TGTGCCAGCAGTGAACGGGGGGCACCTGTACATGGCAATCAGCCCCAGCATTTT.

Notes on this clone: A far larger clone is only one base removed, so a read error is likely. J is TRBJ1-1 and V is TRBV13; the D is unclear. Deletions cut 1 base from V and 1 base from J, with 4 bases between. From germline, CDR1 is PRHDT and CDR2 FYEKMQ (reference sequence). The CDR3 is made up of 13 amino acids. The CDR3 nucleotides are TGTGCCAGCAGCTTAGACGGGAACACTGAAGCTTTCTTT. This gives the protein CASSLDGNTEAFF.

The gene calls are TRBV4-1 and TRBJ2-2; no firm D call. The CDR3 runs to 13 residues. Trimming took 1 base from V and 4 from J, leaving 4 bases between them. Germline loops: CDR1 MGHRA, CDR2 YSYEKL. CDR3 in amino acids: CASSQAVTGELFF. CDR3 sequence (DNA): TGCGCCAGCAGCCAAGCGGTCACCGGGGAGCTGTTTTTT.

The chain carries TRBV6-1 and TRBJ1-2; the D gene is possibly TRBD1 (5 bases). This CDR3 has 16 amino acids. From germline, CDR1 is MNHNS and CDR2 SASEGT. Trimming took 4 bases from V and 1 from J, leaving 16 bases between them. Written as DNA, the CDR3 is TGTGCCAGCAGTGCAAAGGACACTCTCGGTAACTATGGCTACACCTTC. Amino acid sequence: CASSAKDTLGNYGYTF.

The rearrangement uses TRBV11-1 and TRBJ1-6; 8 bases line up with TRBD1. In germline, CDR1 is SGHAT, CDR2 FQDESV (reference sequence). CDR3 length: 14 residues. Trimming took 5 bases from V and 5 from J; bases not matched to a gene: 2. As DNA, the CDR3 is TGTGCCAGCAGCCGGACAGGGAATAATTCACCCCTCCACTTT. Protein: CASSRTGNNSPLHF.

The chain employs TRBV6-5 and TRBJ2-7, with D unclear. The CDR3 spans 12 residues. Trimming pared 6 bases from V and 0 bases from J, leaving 6 bases between. CDR1 and CDR2 (germline): MNHEY, SVGAGI. The CDR3 nucleotides read TGTGCCAGCAGGAGCCTCTCCTACGAGCAGTACTTC. The encoded protein is CASRSLSYEQYF.

This clone came up a few times. The CDR3 end shows no conserved phenylalanine or tryptophan, and so a read error is likely. J is TRBJ1-6 and V is TRBV2, with D unresolved. From germline, CDR1 is SNHLY and CDR2 FYNNEI. V was cut by 1 base and J by 13 bases, with 2 bases left in between. This CDR3 contains 10 residues. The chain's CDR3 is CASSEGPLHL. CDR3 bases: TGTGCCAGCAGTGAAGGGCCCCTCCACCTT.

This clone was counted once. V is TRBV9 and J is TRBJ2-3; 7 nucleotides line up with TRBD1. The J segment lost 4 bases and the V segment lost 0 bases, leaving 8 bases of the junction unmatched. The CDR3 loop spans 16 amino acids. Germline CDR1 and CDR2: SGDLS and YYNGEE. CDR3 in amino acids: CASSVGSRQGADTQYF. The DNA for the CDR3 is TGTGCCAGCAGCGTAGGGTCTCGCCAGGGGGCAGATACGCAGTATTTT. Supplemented by reference TRBV9 and TRBJ2-3, the full variable domain reads DSGVTQTPKHLITATGQRVTLRCSPRSGDLSVYWYQQSLDQGLQFLIQYYNGEERAKGNILERFSAQQFPDLHSELNLSSLELGDSALYFCASSVGSRQGADTQYFGPGTRLTVL.

The J gene is TRBJ2-7, the V gene TRBV5-6; D is perhaps TRBD1 or TRBD2 (5 bases each). The germline V gene encodes CDR1 SGHDT and CDR2 YYEEEE. V gave up 3 bases and J gave up 2 bases, with 12 bases separating them. The CDR3 extends over 14 amino acids. The CDR3 DNA follows: TGTGCCAGCAGCTGGGGGTCGGGGCCCTACGAGCAGTACTTC. It is translated as CASSWGSGPYEQYF. The full variable domain, its missing parts supplied by reference TRBV5-6 and TRBJ2-7, is DAGVTQSPTHLIKTRGQQVTLRCSPKSGHDTVSWYQQALGQGPQFIFQYYEEEERQRGNFPDRFSGHQFPNYSSELNVNALLLGDSALYLCASSWGSGPYEQYFGPGTRLTVT.